This is a list of T cell receptor beta chains from one sample in a study of graft-versus-host responses after intestinal transplantation. TCRdb's table, derived via immunoSEQ multiplex PCR, lists solely in-frame clones and lacks some. The table has approximately 20,000 clones, roughly 70% seen once. Sample: ileum tissue, taken about 20 days after intestinal transplant. The receptors were gathered from a human patient who received an intestinal transplant, so some T cells may come from the graft donor. CDR3s include the opening cysteine and the closing phenylalanine or tryptophan. The D gene is left open where the match is weak. Size is omitted from some rows. Given values are once, few, many or a class for expanded clones.

>once|TRBV11-1|TRBJ2-2|.
CASSLGLANTGELFF
TGTGCCAGCAGCTTGGGACTGGCGAACACCGGGGAGCTGTTTTTT
>.|TRBV11-2|TRBJ2-5|.
CASSPTGETQYF
TGTGCCAGCAGCCCCACGGGGGAGACCCAGTACTTC
>few|TRBV27|TRBJ1-2|.
CASSKNLLVNGYTF
TGTGCCAGCAGTAAGAATCTACTAGTCAATGGCTACACCTTC
>.|TRBV7-9|TRBJ2-2|.
CASSSLLPGGGGELFF
TGTGCCAGCAGCTCTCTCCTTCCCGGAGGTGGCGGGGAGCTGTTTTTT
>.|TRBV27|TRBJ2-7|TRBD2
CASGGLASQYEQYF
TGTGCCAGCGGCGGACTAGCGTCACAATACGAGCAGTACTTC
>.|TRBV23-1|TRBJ1-5|.
CASRPRQRPNSNQPQHF
TGCGCCAGCAGACCACGACAGAGGCCCAATAGCAATCAGCCCCAGCATTTT
>.|TRBV6-4|TRBJ1-6|TRBD1
CASSGDRGWNSPLHF
TGTGCCAGCAGTGGCGACAGGGGCTGGAATTCACCCCTCCACTTT
>few|TRBV27|TRBJ1-5|.
CASSPPGNQPQHF
TGTGCCAGCAGTCCTCCAGGCAATCAGCCCCAGCATTTT
>.|TRBV27|TRBJ2-1|TRBD2
CASSFRGGNEQFF
TGTGCCAGCAGTTTCCGGGGAGGGAATGAGCAGTTCTTC
>.|TRBV23-1|TRBJ2-7|TRBD2
CASSQMGKLAPYEQYF
TGCGCCAGCAGTCAAATGGGTAAACTAGCGCCCTACGAGCAGTACTTC